This T cell receptor beta chain was profiled in a study of T cell repertoires in cytomegalovirus infection. Study in general: It was the public TCR beta signatures that indicated both CMV infection and matching HLA type.

This clonotype was counted between two and nine times. TCRdb called the reads again in MiXCR, with one record for every CDR3 protein. The table records around 240,000 distinct CDR3 sequences, roughly 22% of them present only once. Sequences were obtained from CD8+ T cells from PBMCs. This clonotype was obtained from a human donor in good health (CMV status not recorded). Some clones in this sample may be carry-over from other donors' samples.

The CDR3 region is CASSLSGGVNNEQFF. CDR3 nucleotide sequence: TGTGCCAGTAGTTTGTCTGGGGGGGTGAACAATGAGCAGTTCTTC. The V gene is TRBV19, the J gene TRBJ2-1; 7 bases map to TRBD2. The CDR3 consists of 15 residues. Germline CDR1 reads LNHDA; CDR2 reads SQIVND (reference sequence). Trimming removed 5 bases from V and 5 bases from J; junction bases left unmatched: 9.